These 13 T cell receptor beta chains originate from one sample sequenced in a study of Ad26.COV2.S vaccination and SARS-CoV-2 variants. Treatment described: some 19 received Ad26.COV2.S at low or high dose, single or two shots; 5 received placebo; per-sample allocation not given. At day 63 after the first vaccine or placebo injection, samples were drawn. Assay: immunoSEQ multiplex PCR; the TCRdb copy retains only in-frame clones and omits some. The sample has 300,000 to 450,000 clones; 80% to 90% are singletons. Sequenced material: peripheral blood, taken in a trial of Ad26.COV2.S vaccine versus placebo. These receptors originate from a person between 18 and 65 years old who received the Ad26.COV2.S COVID-19 vaccine or a placebo.

V and J are TRBV6-2 or TRBV6-3 and TRBJ1-1, with D maybe TRBD1 (6 bases). The CDR3 contains 13 residues. V gave up 4 bases and J gave up 1 base, with 7 bases separating them. Germline V gene sequence: CDR1 MNHEY, CDR2 SVGEGT. For the CDR3, the DNA is TGTGCCAGCAGTTCACAGGGGAACACTGAAGCTTTCTTT. It translates to CASSSQGNTEAFF.

The V and J genes are TRBV9 and TRBJ1-6, with 11 bases aligning to TRBD1. The J segment lost 8 bases and the V segment lost 3 bases, leaving 1 base of the junction unmatched. Germline values: CDR1 SGDLS, CDR2 YYNGEE. The CDR3 length is 14 residues. The CDR3 loop reads CASSGTGGDSPLHF. DNA for the CDR3: TGTGCCAGCAGCGGGACAGGGGGCGATTCACCCCTCCACTTT.

The chain's CDR3 is CASRGGTTNTGELFF. CDR3 sequence (DNA): TGCGCCAGCAGAGGGGGTACGACGAACACCGGGGAGCTGTTTTTT. The chain uses TRBV4-3 and TRBJ2-2; D might be TRBD1 (6 bases). Germline V lookup: CDR1 LGHNA, CDR2 YSLEER. The ends were cut back, 6 bases at V and 0 bases at J, with 11 bases in the middle. CDR3 length equals 15 residues.

The genes are TRBV27 and TRBJ2-7; D is ambiguous. The germline V and J ends were trimmed by 0 bases and 4 bases, with 10 bases remaining between them. Germline V gives CDR1 MNHEY, CDR2 SMNVEV (reference sequence). The CDR3 is 14 residues long. CDR3 amino acids: CASSLSYGPYEQYF. CDR3 DNA sequence: TGTGCCAGCAGTTTATCATACGGCCCTTACGAGCAGTACTTC.

The V call is TRBV27, the J call TRBJ2-7; D call uncertain. CDR1 MNHEY and CDR2 SMNVEV come from the germline V gene (reference sequence). The V and J ends lost 5 bases and 4 bases respectively, with 21 bases between them. This CDR3 is 16 amino acids long. The CDR3: CASSPSIWRMMYEQYF. CDR3 DNA sequence: TGTGCCAGCAGTCCCTCGATTTGGCGGATGATGTACGAGCAGTACTTC.

The gene calls are TRBV7-2 and TRBJ1-1; 10 bases are a match to TRBD1. The trim removed 5 bases at V and 8 bases at J, leaving 5 bases unmatched. The CDR3 spans 13 residues. Germline CDR1 reads SGHTA; CDR2 reads FQGNSA. The CDR3 DNA reads TGTGCCAGCAGCCCGCGGACAGGGGGGGAAGCTTTCTTT. The encoded protein is CASSPRTGGEAFF.

J is TRBJ2-1 and V is TRBV5-1, with D hard to call. The germline V and J ends were trimmed by 4 bases and 9 bases, with 11 bases remaining between them. Germline CDR1 reads SGHRS; CDR2 reads YFSETQ. The CDR3 length is 12 residues. The CDR3: CASSHPNGEQFF. For the CDR3, the DNA is TGCGCCAGCAGCCACCCAAATGGTGAGCAGTTCTTC.

The genes are TRBV6-6 and TRBJ1-5; D is perhaps TRBD1 (5 bases). In germline, CDR1 is MNHNY, CDR2 SVGAGI (reference sequence). The germline V and J ends were trimmed by 5 bases and 7 bases, with 15 bases remaining between them. CDR3 length: 14 residues. Here the CDR3 reads CASSAGGFGQPQHF. For the CDR3, the DNA is TGTGCCAGCAGTGCGGGGGGGTTTGGGCAGCCCCAGCATTTT.

As regards this clone: Other nucleotide sequences from this sample produce the same CDR3. This chain joins TRBV19 and TRBJ1-5; 10 bases match TRBD1. The germline V gene has CDR1 LNHDA and CDR2 SQIVND (reference sequence). Unmatched junction bases numbered 1, after V lost 0 bases and J lost 5 bases. The CDR3 is 15 amino acids. This CDR3 is CASSIEGTGDQPQHF. DNA of the CDR3: TGTGCCAGTAGTATAGAGGGGACAGGGGATCAGCCCCAGCATTTT.

The genes are TRBV5-1 and TRBJ1-5, with 9 bases lining up with TRBD1. The CDR3 has 18 amino acids. Trimming took 4 bases from V and 0 from J; bases not matched to a gene: 11. Germline lookup yields CDR1 SGHRS and CDR2 YFSETQ. CDR3 DNA: TGCGCCAGCAGCGAGGGGACAGGGTTTGATTATAGCAATCAGCCCCAGCATTTT. Amino acids: CASSEGTGFDYSNQPQHF.

This chain connects TRBV18 to TRBJ2-7; 7 positions agree with TRBD1. Germline V gene sequence: CDR1 KGHSH, CDR2 LQKENI. This CDR3 spans 14 amino acids. V shed 3 bases and J 4 bases; nucleotides not matched to a gene: 6. The CDR3 loop reads CASSPGQDLYEQYF. The CDR3 nucleotides read TGTGCCAGCTCACCCGGACAGGATTTATACGAGCAGTACTTC.

The rearrangement uses TRBV30 and TRBJ1-6, with no clear D. Trimming shortened V by 1 base and J by 7 bases, and 17 bases separated the two germline ends. CDR1 and CDR2 from the germline V gene are GTSNPN and SVGIG (reference sequence). The CDR3 covers 16 residues. DNA of the CDR3: TGTGCCTGGAGTGCTTCCCAGGTTGGCCGAAATTCACCCCTCCACTTT. As protein: CAWSASQVGRNSPLHF.

The chain joins TRBV5-4 to TRBJ1-2; tentative D call: TRBD1 (5 bases). This CDR3 contains 13 residues. V lost 0 bases, J lost 6 bases, and 9 bases lay in between. The germline V gene encodes CDR1 SGHNT and CDR2 YYREEE (reference sequence). CDR3 sequence reads: CASSLVGGNGYTF. DNA for the CDR3: TGTGCCAGCAGCTTGGTTGGGGGGAATGGCTACACCTTC.